These 23 T cell receptor beta chains share one sample of origin, sequenced in a study of blood T cell repertoires in COVID-19. Sequencing was performed with immunoSEQ multiplex PCR; in TCRdb, only in-frame clones are kept and a portion is missing. In the table there are 200,000 to 300,000 clones, around 85% of which are singletons. The specimen sequenced was PBMCs or T cells enriched from blood (not recorded which). The receptors were sampled from a woman aged 40-49 years with acute COVID-19.

The chain has TRBV6-1 and TRBJ2-6; no definite D call. Germline values: CDR1 MNHNS, CDR2 SASEGT. V was cut by 3 bases and J by 0 bases, with 12 bases left in between. This CDR3 comprises 17 residues. Here the CDR3 reads CASSDGGIFSGANVLTF. The CDR3 DNA sequence: TGTGCCAGCAGTGACGGCGGAATCTTCTCTGGGGCCAACGTCCTGACTTTC.

The chain links TRBV9 to TRBJ2-2; maybe TRBD2 (5 bases). Trimming shortened V by 3 bases and J by 4 bases, and 10 bases separated the two germline ends. The germline gives CDR1 SGDLS, CDR2 YYNGEE. This CDR3 spans 14 amino acids. In nucleotides, the CDR3 is TGTGCCAGCAGCGCCGGGATCCCCACCGGGGAGCTGTTTTTT. It yields the protein CASSAGIPTGELFF.

V is TRBV7-9 and J is TRBJ1-1; D is unclear. The CDR3 runs to 13 residues. Germline loops: CDR1 SEHNR, CDR2 FQNEAQ (reference sequence). V was shortened by 5 bases and J by 6 bases, with 13 bases between the two germline ends. The CDR3 loop reads CASSKALTSEAFF. CDR3 DNA: TGTGCCAGCAGCAAGGCACTAACCTCTGAAGCTTTCTTT.

The V and J genes are TRBV7-9 and TRBJ2-1; D gene unclear. V was shortened by 5 bases and J by 8 bases, with 16 bases between the two germline ends. This CDR3 is built from 14 residues. CDR1 is SEHNR and CDR2 is FQNEAQ in the germline V gene (reference sequence). The CDR3 loop is CASSPPDQLDEQFF. The CDR3 DNA reads as TGTGCCAGCAGCCCCCCCGATCAACTGGATGAGCAGTTCTTC.

V usage is TRBV3-1 (or the pseudogene TRBV3-2) and J usage is TRBJ2-1; no definite D call. The CDR3 has 15 amino acids. Germline CDR1 and CDR2: LGHDT and YNNKEL (reference sequence). V was cut by 1 base and J by 6 bases, with 13 bases left in between. The CDR3 loop is CASSQVLVIGNEQFF. The CDR3 DNA follows: TGTGCCAGCAGCCAAGTCTTAGTAATCGGCAATGAGCAGTTCTTC.

The chain recombines TRBV7-9 with TRBJ2-5, with D perhaps TRBD2 (5 bases). CDR3 size: 15 residues. The V gene lost 1 base and the J gene lost 5 bases, with 14 bases spanning the gap. Germline lookup yields CDR1 SEHNR and CDR2 FQNEAQ (reference sequence). CDR3 in amino acids: CASSLVRPGWETQYF. The DNA of the CDR3 is TGTGCCAGCAGCTTAGTACGACCGGGATGGGAGACCCAGTACTTC.

This clone was seen just once. The genes are TRBV27 and TRBJ2-3; D gene ambiguous. The CDR3 length is 13 residues. Trimming pared 3 bases from V and 2 bases from J, leaving 6 bases between. Per the germline V gene, CDR1 is MNHEY and CDR2 is SMNVEV (reference sequence). CDR3 sequence: CASSFRSTDTQYF. The DNA for the CDR3 is TGTGCCAGCAGTTTTAGATCCACAGATACGCAGTATTTT.

The chain combines TRBV6-1 with TRBJ1-1; D gene ambiguous. The CDR3 consists of 13 residues. Trimming shortened V by 3 bases and J by 8 bases, and 13 bases separated the two germline ends. CDR1 and CDR2 from the germline V gene are MNHNS and SASEGT. The CDR3 region is CASSEEEHKEAFF. CDR3 nucleotide sequence: TGTGCCAGCAGTGAGGAGGAACACAAGGAAGCTTTCTTT.

This clone was counted once. The chain recombines TRBV3-1 (or the pseudogene TRBV3-2) with TRBJ1-1, with TRBD1 matching over 7 bases. V shed 0 bases and J 3 bases; nucleotides not matched to a gene: 13. CDR1 is LGHDT and CDR2 is YNNKEL in the germline V gene (reference sequence). CDR3 length: 18 amino acids. The CDR3 sequence: CASSQDADRPDRDTEAFF. DNA for the CDR3: TGTGCCAGCAGCCAAGATGCCGACCGCCCCGACAGGGACACTGAAGCTTTCTTT.

V usage is TRBV19 and J usage is TRBJ1-6; D ambiguous. Trimming left V 7 bases short and J 4 bases short, with 8 bases between. Per the germline V gene, CDR1 is LNHDA and CDR2 is SQIVND (reference sequence). The CDR3 contains 13 residues. In DNA, the CDR3 is TGTGCCAGTAATCAGGATTATAATTCACCCCTCCACTTT. Encoded protein: CASNQDYNSPLHF. Full variable domain (rest looked up from reference TRBV19 and TRBJ1-6): DGGITQSPKYLFRKEGQNVTLSCEQNLNHDAMYWYRQDPGQGLRLIYYSQIVNDFQKGDIAEGYSVSREKKESFPLTVTSAQKNPTAFYLCASNQDYNSPLHFGNGTRLTVT.

V and J are TRBV7-8 and TRBJ1-6; the D is unclear. Germline V gene lookup returns CDR1 SGHVS and CDR2 FQNEAQ. The CDR3 contains 16 residues. Trimming removed 3 bases from V and 5 bases from J, with 14 bases in between. This chain's CDR3 is CASSLNGFSDNSPLHF. DNA for the CDR3: TGTGCCAGCAGCTTGAATGGTTTCAGTGATAATTCACCCCTCCACTTT.

The V and J genes are TRBV28 and TRBJ2-1; D remains unclear. With 10 bases removed from V and 5 bases from J, the gap between germline ends came to 6 bases. CDR1 MDHEN and CDR2 SYDVKM come from the germline V gene. This CDR3 contains 10 residues. The DNA of the CDR3 is TGTGCCACCGTCCACAATGAGCAGTTCTTC. Residues: CATVHNEQFF. The entire variable domain, with the rest obtained from reference TRBV28 and TRBJ2-1, is as follows: DVKVTQSSRYLVKRTGEKVFLECVQDMDHENMFWYRQDPGLGLRLIYFSYDVKMKEKGDIPEGYSVSREKKERFSLILESASTNQTSMYLCATVHNEQFFGPGTRLTVL.

This chain joins TRBV18 and TRBJ1-1, with a possible D match to TRBD1 (5 bases). This CDR3 has 15 residues. V shed 4 bases and J shed 3 bases, with 15 bases lying between them. The V gene's germline CDR1 is KGHSH and CDR2 LQKENI. The DNA for the CDR3 is TGTGCCAGCTCACAAACAGGAACCCCCCACACTGAAGCTTTCTTT. The encoded protein is CASSQTGTPHTEAFF.

V gene TRBV3-1 (or the pseudogene TRBV3-2) combines with J gene TRBJ2-1, with 12 bases aligning to TRBD2. The CDR3 sequence is 19 residues long. Unmatched junction bases numbered 11, after V lost 1 base and J lost 4 bases. Germline CDR1 and CDR2: LGHDT and YNNKEL (reference sequence). The CDR3 protein is CASSQAKGGLAGRYNEQFF. CDR3 coding DNA: TGTGCCAGCAGCCAAGCAAAGGGTGGACTAGCGGGACGGTACAATGAGCAGTTCTTC.

Concerning this clone: Mismatch with germline at one junction end may stem from a read error. The chain combines TRBV7-7 with TRBJ1-4; maybe TRBD1 (5 bases). The CDR3 runs to 20 residues. Germline V lookup: CDR1 SSHAT, CDR2 FNYEAQ (reference sequence). The CDR3 protein is CASSLLGPGGVGRDEEKLFF. Written as DNA, the CDR3 is TGTGCTAGCAGCCTTTTAGGGCCTGGGGGGGTAGGACGCGACGAGGAAAAACTGTTTTTT.

This clone was observed a single time. V is TRBV5-5 and J is TRBJ2-1; D is unclear. This CDR3 has 14 amino acids. Trimming pared 2 bases from V and 2 bases from J, leaving 8 bases between. Germline CDR1 SGHKS, CDR2 YYEKEE (reference sequence). The CDR3 coding sequence is TGTGCCAGCAGCTTAGGAGAACCCTACAATGAGCAGTTCTTC. This sequence encodes CASSLGEPYNEQFF.

The rearrangement links TRBV10-3 to TRBJ2-1; D is uncertain. The V end was cut by 4 bases, the J end by 0 bases, with 4 bases between. The germline CDR1 and CDR2 sequences are ENHRY and SYGVKD. This CDR3 has 13 amino acids. The CDR3 spells CAISGDSYNEQFF. The CDR3 DNA reads TGTGCCATCAGTGGAGACTCCTACAATGAGCAGTTCTTC.

The chain has TRBV10-3 and TRBJ1-1; TRBD1 might be the D (6 bases). CDR3 size: 14 residues. CDR1 is ENHRY, CDR2 SYGVKD, per germline. Trimming cost V 4 bases and J 1 base, with 10 bases left between them. The DNA of the CDR3 is TGTGCCATCAGTGTGGGCAGGGGGAACACTGAAGCTTTCTTT. Its translation: CAISVGRGNTEAFF.

The gene calls are TRBV4-1 and TRBJ1-2; 7 bases match TRBD1. This CDR3 has 17 residues. Germline CDR1 is MGHRA and CDR2 is YSYEKL. The V gene end was trimmed by 0 bases and the J gene end by 5 bases; junction bases not matched to a gene: 12. The CDR3 sequence: CASSQDTAGGLRYGYTF. CDR3 sequence (DNA): TGCGCCAGCAGCCAAGATACGGCAGGGGGTTTGCGATATGGCTACACCTTC.

The chain recombines TRBV27 with TRBJ1-4, with 8 bases aligning to TRBD1. CDR3 length equals 15 residues. V lost 6 bases to trimming and J lost 6 bases; unmatched junction nucleotides: 9. In germline, CDR1 is MNHEY, CDR2 SMNVEV (reference sequence). The DNA of the CDR3 is TGTGCCAGCAGGCGACAGGGGCGTCGATATGAAAAACTGTTTTTT. Translated, it gives CASRRQGRRYEKLFF.

This chain links TRBV30 with TRBJ2-5; 9 bases map to TRBD2. Germline trimming cut 5 bases from V and 1 base from J; bases unmatched to any gene: 14. The CDR3 spans 17 residues. CDR1 is GTSNPN and CDR2 is SVGIG in the germline V gene (reference sequence). CDR3 nucleotides: TGTGCCTGGCATCCCGCGGGGGGCGGGGGGGGCCAAGAGACCCAGTACTTC. As protein: CAWHPAGGGGGQETQYF.

The genes are TRBV6-1 and TRBJ2-3; TRBD2 matches 9 bases. The CDR3 runs to 19 residues. The V gene's germline CDR1 is MNHNS and CDR2 SASEGT. Unmatched junction bases numbered 14, after V lost 3 bases and J lost 1 base. In DNA, the CDR3 is TGTGCCAGCAGTGAGCGAAAATTCGTGACTAGCGGTCGCACAGATACGCAGTATTTT. The encoded protein is CASSERKFVTSGRTDTQYF.

V gene TRBV25-1 combines with J gene TRBJ2-7, with 11 positions matching TRBD2. CDR3 length: 15 residues. CDR1 is MGHDK, CDR2 SYGVNS, per germline. J lost 4 bases, V lost 3 bases, and 5 bases had no gene match. CDR3 sequence: CASSDPSGRMYEQYF. DNA of the CDR3: TGTGCCAGCAGTGACCCTAGCGGGAGGATGTACGAGCAGTACTTC.